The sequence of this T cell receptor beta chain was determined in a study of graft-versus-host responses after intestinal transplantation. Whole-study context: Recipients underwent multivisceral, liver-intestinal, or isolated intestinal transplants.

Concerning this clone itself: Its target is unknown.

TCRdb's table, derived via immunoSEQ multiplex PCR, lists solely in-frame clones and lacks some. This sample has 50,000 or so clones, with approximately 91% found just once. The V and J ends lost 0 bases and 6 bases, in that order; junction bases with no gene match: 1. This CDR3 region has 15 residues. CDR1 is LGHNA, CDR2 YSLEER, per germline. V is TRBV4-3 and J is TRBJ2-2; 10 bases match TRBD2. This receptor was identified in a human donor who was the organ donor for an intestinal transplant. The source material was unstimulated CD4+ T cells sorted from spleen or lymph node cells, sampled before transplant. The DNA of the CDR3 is TGCGCCAGCAGCCAAGATCTAGCGGGAGCCGGGGAGCTGTTTTTT. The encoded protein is CASSQDLAGAGELFF.